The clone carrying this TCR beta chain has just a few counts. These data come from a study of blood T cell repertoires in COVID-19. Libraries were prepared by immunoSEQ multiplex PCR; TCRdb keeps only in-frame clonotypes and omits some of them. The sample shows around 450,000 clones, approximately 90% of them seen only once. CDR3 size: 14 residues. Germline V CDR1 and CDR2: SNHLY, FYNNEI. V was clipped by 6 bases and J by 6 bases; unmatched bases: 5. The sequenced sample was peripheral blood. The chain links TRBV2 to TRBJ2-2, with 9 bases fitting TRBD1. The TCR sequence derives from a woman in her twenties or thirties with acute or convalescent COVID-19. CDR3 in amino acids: CASRTRQGAGELFF. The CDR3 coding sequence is TGTGCCAGCAGAACGAGACAGGGGGCCGGGGAGCTGTTTTTT.